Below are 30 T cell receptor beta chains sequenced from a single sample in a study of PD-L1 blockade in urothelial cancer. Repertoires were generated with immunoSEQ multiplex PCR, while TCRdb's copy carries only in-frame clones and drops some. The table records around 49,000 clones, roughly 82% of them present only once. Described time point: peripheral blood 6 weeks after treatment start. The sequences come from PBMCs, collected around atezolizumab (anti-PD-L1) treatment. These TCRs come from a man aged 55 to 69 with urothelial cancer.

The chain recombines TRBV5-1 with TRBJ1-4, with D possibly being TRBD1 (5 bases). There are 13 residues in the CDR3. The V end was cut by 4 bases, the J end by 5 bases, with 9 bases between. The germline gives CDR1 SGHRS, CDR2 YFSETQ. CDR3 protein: CASSGAGNEKLFF. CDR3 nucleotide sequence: TGCGCCAGCAGCGGAGCAGGGAATGAAAAACTGTTTTTT.

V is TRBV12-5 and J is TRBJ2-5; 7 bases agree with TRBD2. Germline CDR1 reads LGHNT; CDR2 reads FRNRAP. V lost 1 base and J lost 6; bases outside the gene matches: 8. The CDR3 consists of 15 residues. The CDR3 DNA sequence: TGTGCTAGTGGTTTGGAGGGGAGGGGCTACCAGACCCAGTACTTC. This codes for CASGLEGRGYQTQYF.

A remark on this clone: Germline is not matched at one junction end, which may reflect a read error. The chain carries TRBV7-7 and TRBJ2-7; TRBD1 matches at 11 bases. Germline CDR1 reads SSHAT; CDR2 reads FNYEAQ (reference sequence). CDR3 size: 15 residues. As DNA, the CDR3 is TGTGCTAGCAGCCGCGGGACAGGGGGCTCCTACGAGCAGTACTTC. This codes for CASSRGTGGSYEQYF.

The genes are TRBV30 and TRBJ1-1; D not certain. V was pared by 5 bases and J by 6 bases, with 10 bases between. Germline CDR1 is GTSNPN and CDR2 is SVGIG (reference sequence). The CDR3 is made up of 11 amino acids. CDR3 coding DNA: TGTGCCTGGGCCCCAGTCTCTGAAGCTTTCTTT. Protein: CAWAPVSEAFF.

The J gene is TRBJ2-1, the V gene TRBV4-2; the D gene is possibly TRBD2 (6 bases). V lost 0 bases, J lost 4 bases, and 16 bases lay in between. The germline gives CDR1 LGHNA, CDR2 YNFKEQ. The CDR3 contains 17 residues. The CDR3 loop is CASSQEGLSGLYNEQFF. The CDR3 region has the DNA TGTGCCAGCAGCCAAGAAGGACTAAGCGGCCTTTACAATGAGCAGTTCTTC.

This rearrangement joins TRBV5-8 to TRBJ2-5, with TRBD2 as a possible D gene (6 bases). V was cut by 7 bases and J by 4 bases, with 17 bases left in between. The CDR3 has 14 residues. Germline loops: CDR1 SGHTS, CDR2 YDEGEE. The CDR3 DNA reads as TGTGCCAGCGCGGCGGGAAGGGCACGAGAGACCCAGTACTTC. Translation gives CASAAGRARETQYF.

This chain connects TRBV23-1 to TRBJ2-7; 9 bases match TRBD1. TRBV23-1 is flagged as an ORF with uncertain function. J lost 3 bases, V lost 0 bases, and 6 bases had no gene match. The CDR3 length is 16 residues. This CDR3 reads CASSQSRDRVIYEQYF. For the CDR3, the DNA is TGCGCCAGCAGTCAATCACGGGACAGGGTTATCTACGAGCAGTACTTC.

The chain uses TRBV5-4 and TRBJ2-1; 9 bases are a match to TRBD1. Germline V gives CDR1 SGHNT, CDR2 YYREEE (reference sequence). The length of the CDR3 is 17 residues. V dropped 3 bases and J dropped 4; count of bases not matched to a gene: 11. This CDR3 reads CASSYGTGLKRYNEQFF. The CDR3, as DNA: TGTGCCAGCAGCTACGGGACAGGGTTAAAGAGGTACAATGAGCAGTTCTTC.

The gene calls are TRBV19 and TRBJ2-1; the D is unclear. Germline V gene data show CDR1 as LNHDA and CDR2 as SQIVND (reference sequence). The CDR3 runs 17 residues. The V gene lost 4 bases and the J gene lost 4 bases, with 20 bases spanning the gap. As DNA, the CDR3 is TGTGCCAGTAGTAATGGTTCTTTGGGCAGGTATTACAATGAGCAGTTCTTC. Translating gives CASSNGSLGRYYNEQFF.

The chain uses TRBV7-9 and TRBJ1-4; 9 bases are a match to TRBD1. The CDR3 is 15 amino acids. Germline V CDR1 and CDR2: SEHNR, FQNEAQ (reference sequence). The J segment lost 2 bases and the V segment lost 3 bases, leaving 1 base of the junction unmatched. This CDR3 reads CASSLGQGTNEKLFF. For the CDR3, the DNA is TGTGCCAGCAGCTTGGGACAGGGTACTAATGAAAAACTGTTTTTT.

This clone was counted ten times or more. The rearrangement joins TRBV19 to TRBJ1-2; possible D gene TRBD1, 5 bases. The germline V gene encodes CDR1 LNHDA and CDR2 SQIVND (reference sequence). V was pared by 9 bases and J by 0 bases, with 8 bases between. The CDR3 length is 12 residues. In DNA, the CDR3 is TGTGCCAGCCGACAGCCTAACTATGGCTACACCTTC. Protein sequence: CASRQPNYGYTF. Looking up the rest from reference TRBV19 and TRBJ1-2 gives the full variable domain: DGGITQSPKYLFRKEGQNVTLSCEQNLNHDAMYWYRQDPGQGLRLIYYSQIVNDFQKGDIAEGYSVSREKKESFPLTVTSAQKNPTAFYLCASRQPNYGYTFGSGTRLTVV.

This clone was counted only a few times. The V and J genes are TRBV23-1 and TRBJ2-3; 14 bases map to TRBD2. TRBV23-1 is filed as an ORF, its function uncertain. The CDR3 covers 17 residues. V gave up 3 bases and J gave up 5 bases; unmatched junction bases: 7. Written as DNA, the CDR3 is TGCGCCAGCAGTCACCGGACTAGCGGGGGGCGGGGAGATACGCAGTATTTT. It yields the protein CASSHRTSGGRGDTQYF.

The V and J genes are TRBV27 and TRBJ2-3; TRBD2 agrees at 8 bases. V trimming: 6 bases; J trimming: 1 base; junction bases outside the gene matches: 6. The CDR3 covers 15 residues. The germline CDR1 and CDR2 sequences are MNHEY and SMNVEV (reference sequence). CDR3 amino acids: CASRRYGGGTDTQYF. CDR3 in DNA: TGTGCCAGCAGGCGCTACGGGGGGGGCACAGATACGCAGTATTTT.

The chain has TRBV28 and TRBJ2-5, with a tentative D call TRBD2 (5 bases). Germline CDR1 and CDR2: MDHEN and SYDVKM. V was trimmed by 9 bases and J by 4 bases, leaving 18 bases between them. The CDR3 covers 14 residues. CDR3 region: CARTRNGKSETQYF. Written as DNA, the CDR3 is TGTGCCAGAACCAGAAACGGGAAATCAGAGACCCAGTACTTC.

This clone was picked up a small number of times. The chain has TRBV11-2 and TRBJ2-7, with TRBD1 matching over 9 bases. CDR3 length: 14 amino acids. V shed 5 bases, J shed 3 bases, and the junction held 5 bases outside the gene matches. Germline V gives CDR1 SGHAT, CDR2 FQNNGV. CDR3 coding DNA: TGTGCCAGCAGCCGCCCGGGACAGGGCTACGAGCAGTACTTC. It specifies CASSRPGQGYEQYF.

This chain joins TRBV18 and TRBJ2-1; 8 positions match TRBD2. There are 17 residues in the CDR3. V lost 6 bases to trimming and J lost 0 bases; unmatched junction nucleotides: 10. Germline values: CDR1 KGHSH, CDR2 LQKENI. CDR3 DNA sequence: TGTGCCAGCTCGCCAACTAGCGGAGCGAGCTCCTACAATGAGCAGTTCTTC. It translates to CASSPTSGASSYNEQFF. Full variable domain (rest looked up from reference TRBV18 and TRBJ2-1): NAGVMQNPRHLVRRRGQEARLRCSPMKGHSHVYWYRQLPEEGLKFMVYLQKENIIDESGMPKERFSAEFPKEGPSILRIQQVVRGDSAAYFCASSPTSGASSYNEQFFGPGTRLTVL.

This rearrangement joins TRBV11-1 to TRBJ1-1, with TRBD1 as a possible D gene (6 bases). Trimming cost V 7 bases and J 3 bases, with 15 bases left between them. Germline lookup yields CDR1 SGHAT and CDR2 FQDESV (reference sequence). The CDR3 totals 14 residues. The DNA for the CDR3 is TGTGCCAGCACGCCAGGGGCGGGAGACACTGAAGCTTTCTTT. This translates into CASTPGAGDTEAFF.

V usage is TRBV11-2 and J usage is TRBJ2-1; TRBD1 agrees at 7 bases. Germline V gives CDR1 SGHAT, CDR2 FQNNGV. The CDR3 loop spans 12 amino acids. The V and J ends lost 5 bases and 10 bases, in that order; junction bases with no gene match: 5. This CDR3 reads CASSLRQGEQFF. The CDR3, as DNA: TGTGCCAGCAGCCTACGACAGGGCGAGCAGTTCTTC.

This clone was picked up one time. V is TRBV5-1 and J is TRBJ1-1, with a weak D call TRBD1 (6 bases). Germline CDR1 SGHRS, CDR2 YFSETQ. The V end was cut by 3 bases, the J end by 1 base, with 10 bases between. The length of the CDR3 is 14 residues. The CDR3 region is CASSSPGQNTEAFF. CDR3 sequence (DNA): TGCGCCAGCAGCTCACCGGGACAGAACACTGAAGCTTTCTTT.

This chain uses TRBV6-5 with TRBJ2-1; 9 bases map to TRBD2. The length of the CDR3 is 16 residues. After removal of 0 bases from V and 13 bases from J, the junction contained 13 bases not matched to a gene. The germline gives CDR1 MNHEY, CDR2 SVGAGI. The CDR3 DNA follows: TGTGCCAGCAGTTACTCGGGGACTAGCATAGTCTTGGGTCAGTTCTTC. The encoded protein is CASSYSGTSIVLGQFF.

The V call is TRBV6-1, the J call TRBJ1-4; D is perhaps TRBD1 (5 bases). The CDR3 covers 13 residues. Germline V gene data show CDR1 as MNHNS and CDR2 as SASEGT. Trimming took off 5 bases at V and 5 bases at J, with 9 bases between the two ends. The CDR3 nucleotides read TGTGCCAGCAGTTTGGCAGGGAATGAAAAACTGTTTTTT. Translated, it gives CASSLAGNEKLFF.

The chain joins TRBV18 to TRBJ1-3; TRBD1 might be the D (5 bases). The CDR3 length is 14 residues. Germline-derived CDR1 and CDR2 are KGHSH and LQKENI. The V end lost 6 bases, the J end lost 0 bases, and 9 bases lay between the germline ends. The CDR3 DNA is TGTGCCAGCTCTCGACAGATCTCTGGAAACACCATATATTTT. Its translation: CASSRQISGNTIYF.

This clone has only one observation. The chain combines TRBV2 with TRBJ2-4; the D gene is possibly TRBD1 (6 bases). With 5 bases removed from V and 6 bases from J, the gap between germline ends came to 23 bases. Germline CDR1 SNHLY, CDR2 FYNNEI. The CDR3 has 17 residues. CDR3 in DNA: TGTGCCAGCAGTCCTGGGGTAACAGGGCGCTTATTAAACATTCAGTACTTC. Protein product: CASSPGVTGRLLNIQYF. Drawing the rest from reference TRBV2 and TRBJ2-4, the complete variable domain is EPEVTQTPSHQVTQMGQEVILRCVPISNHLYFYWYRQILGQKVEFLVSFYNNEISEKSEIFDDQFSVERPDGSNFTLKIRSTKLEDSAMYFCASSPGVTGRLLNIQYFGAGTRLSVL.

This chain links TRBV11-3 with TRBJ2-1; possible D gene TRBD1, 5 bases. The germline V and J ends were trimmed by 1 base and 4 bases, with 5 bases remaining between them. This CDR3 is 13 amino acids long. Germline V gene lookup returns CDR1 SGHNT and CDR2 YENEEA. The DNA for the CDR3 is TGTGCCAGCAGCTTAGGACAGTACAATGAGCAGTTCTTC. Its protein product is CASSLGQYNEQFF.

CDR3: CASSELSGGPTQYF. CDR3 sequence (DNA): TGTGCCAGCAGTGAACTGAGCGGGGGGCCAACCCAGTACTTC. The chain links TRBV6-1 to TRBJ2-5; 9 bases map to TRBD2. V was pared by 2 bases and J by 8 bases, with 6 bases of the junction left unmatched. The CDR3 loop spans 14 amino acids. CDR1 and CDR2 (germline): MNHNS, SASEGT.

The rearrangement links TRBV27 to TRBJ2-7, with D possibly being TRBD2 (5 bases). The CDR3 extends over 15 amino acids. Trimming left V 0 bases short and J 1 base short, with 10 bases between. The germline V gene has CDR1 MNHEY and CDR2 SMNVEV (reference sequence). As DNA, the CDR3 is TGTGCCAGCAGTTTATCTCCCACTAGTTCCTACGAGCAGTACTTC. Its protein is CASSLSPTSSYEQYF.

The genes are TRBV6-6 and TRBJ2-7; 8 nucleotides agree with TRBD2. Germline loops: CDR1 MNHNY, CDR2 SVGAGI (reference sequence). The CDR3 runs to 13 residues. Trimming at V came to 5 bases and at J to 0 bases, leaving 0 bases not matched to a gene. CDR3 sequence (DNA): TGTGCCAGCAGTACTAGCGGCTCCTACGAGCAGTACTTC. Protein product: CASSTSGSYEQYF.

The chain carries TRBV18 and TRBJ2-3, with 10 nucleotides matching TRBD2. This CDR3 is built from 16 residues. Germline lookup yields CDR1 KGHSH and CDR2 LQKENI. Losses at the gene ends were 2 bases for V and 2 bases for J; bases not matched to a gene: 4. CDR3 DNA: TGTGCCAGCTCACCATCTAGCGGGGGCCTCACAGATACGCAGTATTTT. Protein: CASSPSSGGLTDTQYF.

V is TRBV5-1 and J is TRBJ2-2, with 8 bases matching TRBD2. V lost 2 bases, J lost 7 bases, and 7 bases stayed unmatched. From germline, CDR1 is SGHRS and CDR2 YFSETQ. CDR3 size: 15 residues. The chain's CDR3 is CASSLGLAFGGELFF. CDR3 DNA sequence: TGCGCCAGCAGCTTAGGACTAGCATTCGGCGGGGAGCTGTTTTTT.

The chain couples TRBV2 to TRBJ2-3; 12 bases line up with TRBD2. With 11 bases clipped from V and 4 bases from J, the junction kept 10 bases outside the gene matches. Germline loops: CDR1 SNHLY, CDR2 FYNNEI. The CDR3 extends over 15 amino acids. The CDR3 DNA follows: TGTGCCCGCCACGGACTAGCGGGATACTCAGATACGCAGTATTTT. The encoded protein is CARHGLAGYSDTQYF.